Listed here is a single T cell receptor beta chain. Its target antigen remains unknown. Base qualities are not provided; no much larger clone lies one nucleotide away. The data originate from a study of cytomegalovirus exposure and HLA in healthy donors (dated by TCRdb to about 2017). The study in broad terms: In an earlier analysis of 550 to 750 of the donors, less than 350 Gb of sequence data and some 120 million unique TCR beta sequences from about 179 million T cells were reported. Using immunosequencing, the study profiled T cell repertoires from around 670 subjects and related those repertoires to cytomegalovirus serostatus. An earlier analysis of some 500 of the donors used high-throughput TCR beta sequencing to judge whether each TCR beta V gene segment behaved as functional or pseudogenic. Because of strong linkage in the cohort, five DR-DQ haplotypes were treated as single units for association and clustering. The study aimed to test whether cataloging public T cell receptors could reveal signatures of past pathogen exposure. All discovery cohort repertoires had been generated on a single sequencing platform. In a later genetic analysis, genome-wide SNP genotypes for about three fifths of the roughly 670 donors were used, and that subset was treated as a discovery cohort. Of the roughly 400 genotyped donors, 65% to 90% fell in the genetic ancestry cluster associated with self-reported Caucasian donors. An early release that covered around 590 HLA-typed donors contained approximately 300 gigabases of sequencing data and 75 million to 100 million unique TCR sequences. The later analysis used no new phenotypic data to find candidate immune exposures, relying instead on TCR beta sequences and their occurrence across donors. Among 300 to 500 genotyped donors of the cohort, an average of around 220,000 unique TCR beta nucleotide sequences was sequenced per donor, of which about 18% were non-productive. HLA typing included class I and class II loci at four-digit resolution. Alongside the repertoire data, information on donor age, sex, ethnicity and CMV serostatus was compiled. To predict cytomegalovirus infection status, the study brought together high-throughput TCR immunosequencing, statistical association of individual TCRs with disease status, and machine learning. A later analysis re-analyzed previously published TCR beta repertoires from about 600 donors and added high-resolution HLA genotyping to study TCR occurrence patterns. The number of typed donors differed by locus: about 620-630 for A, B, C, DRB1 and DQB1; approximately 540 for DQA1; approximately 600 for DPA1; and some 470 for DPB1. In addition to the first cohort of 666 subjects, a separate validation cohort of around 110 different subjects was used. General study outcomes and caveats: In a later genetic analysis, a missense DCLRE1C variant was associated with V-gene and J-gene trimming of TCR beta chains, and the association was replicated in an independent cohort. In a later analysis, 16,951 TCR beta sequences were associated with specific HLA alleles at a false discovery rate of 0.05. The only immune exposure information available for the cohort was CMV serostatus. Because the 87-base-pair reads could not distinguish some IMGT-functional V segments, including TRBV6-2 and TRBV6-3, those segments were excluded. A later analysis found that most CMV-associated TCR beta chains appeared HLA-restricted, with HLA associations seemingly driven largely by CMV exposure. Linkage disequilibrium might explain the correlated functional status among segregating V segments, but an unknown experimental factor could not be excluded. The sequencing pipeline was judged likely to have produced a cluster of highly shared sequence variants as a technical artifact. In vitro tests confirmed that a few of the cytomegalovirus-associated TCR beta chains recognize cytomegalovirus antigens. Most TCR sequences were seen in very few donors, while some public TCRs were found in many individuals. According to a later analysis, TCR association rates differed among HLA loci, with DRB1 alleles showing the most associated TCRs and HLA-C alleles showing the fewest. An earlier analysis of approximately 570 of the donors showed that most TCR beta V segments appeared in productive rearrangements either about 87% or about 30% of the time, which broadly matched IMGT annotations. The presence/absence analyses assumed that sequencing depth was roughly uniform across donors, and that assumption may not be true. In a later analysis, HLA-associated TCR beta chains were found to be more clonally expanded and to have lower generation probabilities than equally common non-associated chains. It was suggested by the authors that the approach could potentially be generalized to other disease states and immunological phenotypes. The classifier was reported to diagnose cytomegalovirus status with high specificity and sensitivity in both the original and validation cohorts. In a later analysis, several top co-occurrence clusters were reported to appear linked to parvovirus B19, influenza, CMV and Epstein-Barr virus. Because counts were too low, seventeen rarely observed V segments, including chromosome 9 orphons, were left out of the earlier analysis of approximately 500 of the donors. A later genetic analysis reported fewer N-insertions in productive TCRs among donors in an Asian-associated ancestry cluster than the roughly 700-donor mean. In this cohort, only TCR beta chains were sequenced, and detectable features were limited by the absence of alpha or paired-chain data. Strong co-occurrence of HLA alleles, especially DR and DQ, made assigning TCR associations to individual alleles difficult. A further reported finding was that TCR beta sequences accurately predicted the HLA-A and HLA-B alleles for most subjects in the first cohort. In the study, roughly 160 TCR beta chains were listed as associated with cytomegalovirus. HLA typing was unavailable for some donors at each locus, so association tests used only the typed subset.

The library was made by the immunoSEQ multiplex PCR assay. For the multiplex PCR, a mixture combining 60 forward primers for TCR Vbeta segments and 13 reverse primers for TCR Jbeta segments was used. A multiplex PCR assay on genomic DNA amplified the CDR3 region of rearranged TCR beta genes. The Illumina HiSeq System was used to sequence the amplified TCR beta libraries as 87-base-pair reads. The original methods were these. A later analysis counted tens of millions of unique TCR beta chains across the 550 to 700 repertoires, and 9 million to 14 million of these chains were shared by at least two donors. Raw reads were error-corrected and collapsed into unique sequences with a nearest-neighbor algorithm that merged closely related sequences to remove PCR and sequencing errors. CDR3 sequences were aligned to IMGT reference sequences to assign V, D and J gene segments. For a sequence to be retained, at least a six-nucleotide match to both a V gene segment and a J gene segment was required. Rearrangements were called productive when the CDR3 lacked stop codons and stayed in frame with V and J; all others were non-productive. CDR3 was defined according to IMGT convention as the region running from the second conserved V-encoded cysteine to the conserved J-encoded phenylalanine. The earlier analysis of 550 to 650 of the donors excluded any sequence lacking an unambiguous match to a single V gene segment. An earlier analysis of 500 to 700 of the donors classified V segments as functional when productive rearrangements were above 56.7% and as segregating when the standard deviation between donors was above 5%. To diagnose cytomegalovirus status from the catalog of TCR beta chain sequences, a statistical classification framework was built. In a later analysis, TCR nucleotide sequences were compared against IMGT/GENE-DB human TR gene sequences so that V and J genes could be assigned. In a later analysis, CDR3 sequences and most-parsimonious VDJ recombination scenarios were assigned using the TCRdist pipeline. In a later analysis, each TCR beta chain was defined by its CDR3 amino acid sequence together with its V-gene family, and reads without a unique V-gene family were excluded. To address suspected cross-contamination and a sequencing artifact, a later analysis removed 550 to 750 highly shared, low-generation-probability nucleotide sequences. In a later analysis, a clonal expansion index for each public chain was calculated from normalized within-repertoire ranks of inferred template counts. In a later analysis, generation probabilities were computed using a VDJ recombination model fitted to out-of-frame rearrangements, and the results were checked against IGoR. In a later analysis, TCR-TCR, TCR-HLA and TCR-CMV co-occurrence was scored with hypergeometric tests, and a repertoire-size bias correction was applied to TCR pairs. False discovery rates were estimated in a later analysis by permuting HLA or CMV assignments 20 times. In a later analysis, co-occurring TCRs were grouped using DBSCAN, with TCRdist sequence similarity added in when clustering inside HLA-allele-positive subsets. Co-occurrence clustering excluded repertoires with fewer than 30,000 or more than 120,000 public chains, plus five with anomalous nucleotide sharing. Entries here come from immuneACCESS through TCRdb and include only in-frame sequences with V and J called. Some clones fail to appear in such tables; in the studies checked, an unresolved V gene covers under half of the shortfall, and the cause of the remainder is unknown. V, J and clone size derive from that table, while D and trimming were established from the DNA sequence. The sample table contains over 150,000 clones; only one count was recorded for approximately 82% of them. The biggest ten clones account for over 2% of the sample.

The cohort was made up of about 610 healthy bone marrow donors. All cohort members were sampled while nominally healthy, although unrecorded immune exposures were likely present. The donor tested CMV seronegative and was one of the 352 seronegative cohort members. A peripheral blood sample was provided by each donor, and peripheral blood mononuclear cells were used for TCR beta sequencing. The Qiagen DNeasy Blood Extraction Kit was used to extract genomic DNA from the blood cell samples. Looking up the germline V gene yields CDR1 SGHTA and CDR2 FQGNSA. The CDR3 goes from the cysteine to the phenylalanine over 15 residues. CDR3 DNA is the only sequence kept; it has 45 bases, read in frame from the first base. V gives up 0 bases and J gives up 4 bases, and the segment between their germline ends measures 12 bases.

In this chain, TRBV7-2 is recombined with TRBJ2-5; TRBD1 might be the D gene, on 6 matching bases. Sequenced material: PBMCs. The receptor's source is a woman aged 25-40 years in good health and CMV-seronegative. The CDR3 has the sequence CASSLAYRDLETQYF. In nucleotide form, the sequence is TGTGCCAGCAGCTTAGCTTACAGGGATTTAGAGACCCAGTACTTC.